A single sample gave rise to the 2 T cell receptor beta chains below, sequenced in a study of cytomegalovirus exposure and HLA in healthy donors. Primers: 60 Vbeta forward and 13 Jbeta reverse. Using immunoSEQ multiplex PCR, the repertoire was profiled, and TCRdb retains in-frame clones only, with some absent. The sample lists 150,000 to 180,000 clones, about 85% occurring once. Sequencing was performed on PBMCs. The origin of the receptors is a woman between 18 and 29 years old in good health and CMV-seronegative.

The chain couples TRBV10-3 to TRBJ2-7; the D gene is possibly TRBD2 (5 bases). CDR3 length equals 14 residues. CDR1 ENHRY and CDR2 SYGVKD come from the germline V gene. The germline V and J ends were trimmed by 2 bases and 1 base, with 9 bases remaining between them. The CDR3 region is CAISEPGRSYEQYF. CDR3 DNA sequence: TGTGCCATCAGTGAGCCGGGGAGATCCTACGAGCAGTACTTC.

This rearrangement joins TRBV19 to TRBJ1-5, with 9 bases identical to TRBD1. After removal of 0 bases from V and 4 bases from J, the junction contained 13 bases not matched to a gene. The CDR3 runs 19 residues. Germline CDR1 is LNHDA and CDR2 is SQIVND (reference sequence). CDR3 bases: TGTGCCAGTAGTATAGACCTCCCGGGACAGGGAGGAACTAATCAGCCCCAGCATTTT. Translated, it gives CASSIDLPGQGGTNQPQHF.